The 24 T cell receptor beta chains presented below share a single source sample, sequenced in a study of blood T cell repertoires in COVID-19. The method was immunoSEQ multiplex PCR; TCRdb's version includes in-frame clones alone and lacks a portion of them. The sample lists about 65,000 clones, around four fifths seen once, with just under 15% in the top ten. Sequenced input: peripheral blood. The receptor set was obtained from an elderly man with acute or convalescent COVID-19.

The chain carries TRBV6-5 and TRBJ1-2; weak D call: TRBD1 (5 bases). CDR1 is MNHEY, CDR2 SVGAGI, per germline. This CDR3 region has 14 residues. Trimming removed 8 bases at V and 2 bases at J, with 15 bases between. CDR3 region: CASSSREGNYGYTF. CDR3 sequence (DNA): TGTGCCAGCTCAAGCAGGGAGGGAAACTATGGCTACACCTTC.

The chain uses TRBV7-9 and TRBJ1-1; D is possibly TRBD1 (6 bases). The CDR3 loop spans 15 amino acids. Trimming pared 3 bases from V and 1 base from J, leaving 12 bases between. Per the germline V gene, CDR1 is SEHNR and CDR2 is FQNEAQ (reference sequence). The CDR3 is CASSFGGRGNTEAFF. CDR3 in DNA: TGTGCCAGCAGCTTCGGGGGGCGGGGGAACACTGAAGCTTTCTTT.

The V call is TRBV10-1, the J call TRBJ2-7; 8 positions match TRBD1. The CDR3 has 15 residues. Germline V CDR1 and CDR2: WNHNN, SYGVQD (reference sequence). V lost 11 bases, J lost 3 bases, and 15 bases stayed unmatched. CDR3 bases: TGCGCCGGCGGATTTGACAGGGGAAGGTACTACGAGCAGTACTTC. It specifies CAGGFDRGRYYEQYF.

V usage is TRBV5-1 and J usage is TRBJ2-7, with TRBD1 as a possible D gene (6 bases). CDR1 and CDR2 from the germline V gene are SGHRS and YFSETQ. V shed 3 bases and J shed 0 bases, with 13 bases lying between them. The CDR3 sequence is 15 residues long. Here the CDR3 DNA reads TGCGCCAGCAGCTCGTACCCGACAGGCTCCTACGAGCAGTACTTC. Protein sequence: CASSSYPTGSYEQYF.

This rearrangement joins TRBV18 to TRBJ1-1, with 8 positions matching TRBD1. Germline CDR1 reads KGHSH; CDR2 reads LQKENI. V lost 1 base to trimming and J lost 0 bases; unmatched junction nucleotides: 1. The CDR3 length is 15 residues. CDR3 in amino acids: CASSPRDRLNTEAFF. Written as DNA, the CDR3 is TGTGCCAGCTCACCACGGGACAGGTTGAACACTGAAGCTTTCTTT.

A few counts support this clone. V and J are TRBV5-4 and TRBJ1-2; 7 bases agree with TRBD1. V trimming: 5 bases; J trimming: 1 base; junction bases outside the gene matches: 5. The CDR3 extends over 14 amino acids. CDR1 is SGHNT and CDR2 is YYREEE in the germline V gene (reference sequence). The CDR3 reads CASSFGQDNYGYTF. The CDR3 DNA sequence: TGTGCCAGCAGTTTTGGACAGGATAACTATGGCTACACCTTC.

The chain is built from TRBV11-3 and TRBJ2-2, with TRBD2 matching 10 bases. J lost 2 bases, V lost 5 bases, and 5 bases had no gene match. This CDR3 contains 16 residues. Germline V lookup: CDR1 SGHNT, CDR2 YENEEA. Here the CDR3 reads CASSARTSGNTGELFF. Here the CDR3 DNA reads TGTGCCAGCAGCGCCCGGACTAGCGGCAACACCGGGGAGCTGTTTTTT.

The table lists this clone with a few counts. The chain has TRBV11-3 and TRBJ1-2; 7 bases fit TRBD1. Germline trimming cut 0 bases from V and 3 bases from J; bases unmatched to any gene: 7. The CDR3 has 16 amino acids. CDR1 is SGHNT and CDR2 is YENEEA in the germline V gene. CDR3 in DNA: TGTGCCAGCAGCTTAGAGGGGAGACAGGGTGACTATGGCTACACCTTC. Its protein product is CASSLEGRQGDYGYTF.

This chain connects TRBV6-5 to TRBJ2-2; 9 bases are shared with TRBD1. Germline values: CDR1 MNHEY, CDR2 SVGAGI. The junction had 6 bases not matched to a gene; V was cut back by 4 bases and J by 3 bases. The CDR3 is 16 amino acids. The CDR3 spells CASSSGTGRDTGELFF. For the CDR3, the DNA is TGTGCCAGCAGTTCTGGGACAGGGAGGGACACCGGGGAGCTGTTTTTT.

The chain employs TRBV11-2 and TRBJ1-1, with D perhaps matching TRBD1 (5 bases). V was shortened by 2 bases and J by 4 bases, with 11 bases between the two germline ends. The CDR3 consists of 14 residues. Germline CDR1 and CDR2: SGHAT and FQNNGV. This CDR3 reads CASSLWGGVTEAFF. The DNA of the CDR3 is TGTGCCAGCAGCTTATGGGGAGGGGTCACTGAAGCTTTCTTT.

The J gene is TRBJ1-1, the V gene TRBV5-1; TRBD1 is a possible D gene (5 bases). The CDR3 covers 15 residues. The V gene lost 1 base and the J gene lost 4 bases, with 14 bases spanning the gap. Germline CDR1 reads SGHRS; CDR2 reads YFSETQ. The CDR3 reads CASSLLGLGGTEAFF. Written as DNA, the CDR3 is TGCGCCAGCAGCTTGTTGGGACTGGGGGGCACTGAAGCTTTCTTT.

The rearrangement links TRBV19 to TRBJ1-5; TRBD1 might be the D (5 bases). The CDR3 has 17 amino acids. CDR1 and CDR2 (germline): LNHDA, SQIVND (reference sequence). Trimming pared 2 bases from V and 1 base from J, leaving 15 bases between. CDR3 region: CASSIPQGYMSNQPQHF. The CDR3 region has the DNA TGTGCCAGTAGTATACCCCAGGGATATATGAGCAATCAGCCCCAGCATTTT.

The rearrangement joins TRBV5-1 to TRBJ2-2, with TRBD1 matching over 9 bases. This CDR3 comprises 13 residues. V lost 1 base and J lost 15; bases outside the gene matches: 7. Germline V lookup: CDR1 SGHRS, CDR2 YFSETQ. CDR3 loop: CASSLPSGQGMFF. The CDR3 nucleotides are TGCGCCAGCAGCTTGCCTTCCGGACAGGGGATGTTTTTT. Full variable domain (outside the CDR3, taken from reference TRBV5-1 and TRBJ2-2): KAGVTQTPRYLIKTRGQQVTLSCSPISGHRSVSWYQQTPGQGLQFLFEYFSETQRNKGNFPGRFSGRQFSNSRSEMNVSTLELGDSALYLCASSLPSGQGMFFGEGSRLTVL.

This rearrangement joins TRBV29-1 to TRBJ2-5; TRBD2 aligns across 7 bases. The CDR3 has 11 amino acids. After removal of 7 bases from V and 5 bases from J, the junction contained 4 bases not matched to a gene. The V gene's germline CDR1 is SQVTM and CDR2 ANQGSEA. The CDR3 DNA reads TGCAGCGCTATCGGGGGGGAGACCCAGTACTTC. It codes for CSAIGGETQYF.

The rearrangement joins TRBV3-1 (or the pseudogene TRBV3-2) to TRBJ2-1, with D uncertain. Trimming removed 2 bases at V and 9 bases at J, with 11 bases between. CDR3 size: 13 residues. The germline gives CDR1 LGHDT, CDR2 YNNKEL (reference sequence). The CDR3 loop is CASSQSSIFEQFF. The DNA of the CDR3 is TGTGCCAGCAGCCAATCTAGTATCTTTGAGCAGTTCTTC.

This chain links TRBV5-8 with TRBJ1-1; D unclear. V was cut by 0 bases and J by 0 bases, with 9 bases left in between. The CDR3 spans 15 residues. Looked up from germline, CDR1 is SGHTS and CDR2 is YDEGEE. CDR3 nucleotide sequence: TGTGCCAGCAGCTTGGGACATAACATGAACACTGAAGCTTTCTTT. Residues: CASSLGHNMNTEAFF.

The V call is TRBV9, the J call TRBJ2-1; 8 nucleotides line up with TRBD1. Germline V gene sequence: CDR1 SGDLS, CDR2 YYNGEE. V trimming: 4 bases; J trimming: 0 bases; junction bases outside the gene matches: 6. The CDR3 runs 16 residues. CDR3: CASSLQGTGSYNEQFF. CDR3 DNA: TGTGCCAGCAGCCTACAAGGGACAGGCTCCTACAATGAGCAGTTCTTC.

V usage is TRBV10-3 and J usage is TRBJ1-2; tentative D call: TRBD1 (5 bases). The CDR3 totals 12 residues. V was cut by 6 bases and J by 4 bases, with 9 bases left in between. The germline CDR1 and CDR2 sequences are ENHRY and SYGVKD. CDR3 in amino acids: CAISQGSYGYTF. In DNA form, the CDR3 reads TGTGCCATCAGCCAGGGATCCTATGGCTACACCTTC.

This chain links TRBV7-9 with TRBJ2-2; 7 bases map to TRBD1. The CDR3 spans 16 residues. The V segment lost 3 bases and the J segment 3 bases; nucleotides outside the gene matches: 7. Germline V CDR1 and CDR2: SEHNR, FQNEAQ (reference sequence). CDR3 sequence: CASSFSQGFYTGELFF. The DNA for the CDR3 is TGTGCCAGCAGCTTTTCACAGGGGTTCTACACCGGGGAGCTGTTTTTT.

The chain employs TRBV18 and TRBJ1-1; no definite D call. Germline V gene lookup returns CDR1 KGHSH and CDR2 LQKENI. V dropped 0 bases and J dropped 6 bases, with 11 bases sitting between them. This CDR3 comprises 14 residues. The CDR3 reads CASSPPTRYSEAFF. The DNA of the CDR3 is TGTGCCAGCTCACCACCGACTAGATACTCTGAAGCTTTCTTT.

This chain connects TRBV4-1 to TRBJ2-5; TRBD1 matches 8 bases. The length of the CDR3 is 16 residues. V lost 3 bases and J lost 5; bases outside the gene matches: 11. Germline V CDR1 and CDR2: MGHRA, YSYEKL. In nucleotides, the CDR3 is TGCGCCAGCAGCCATCCTCCTAGGGACAGGCAGGAGACCCAGTACTTC. Amino acid sequence: CASSHPPRDRQETQYF.

The chain joins TRBV11-2 to TRBJ1-1, with 10 bases that match TRBD1. The V segment lost 6 bases and the J segment 0 bases; nucleotides outside the gene matches: 4. Germline CDR1 is SGHAT and CDR2 is FQNNGV. CDR3 length equals 15 residues. CDR3 nucleotide sequence: TGTGCCAGCAGATATGACAGGGGGCTGAACACTGAAGCTTTCTTT. Its translation is CASRYDRGLNTEAFF.

V gene TRBV7-3 combines with J gene TRBJ1-2; D may be TRBD1 (5 bases). Germline values: CDR1 SGHTA, CDR2 FQGTGA. V was trimmed by 6 bases and J by 4 bases, leaving 15 bases between them. This CDR3 contains 14 residues. The CDR3 nucleotides read TGTGCCAGCAGGGCGGGACCGGGGGGCTATGGCTACACCTTC. As protein: CASRAGPGGYGYTF. Supplemented by reference TRBV7-3 and TRBJ1-2, the full variable domain reads GAGVSQTPSNKVTEKGKYVELRCDPISGHTALYWYRQSLGQGPEFLIYFQGTGAADDSGLPNDRFFAVRPEGSVSTLKIQRTERGDSAVYLCASRAGPGGYGYTFGSGTRLTVV.

V gene TRBV5-1 combines with J gene TRBJ2-7; 11 bases fit TRBD2. CDR3 size: 19 residues. Trimming at V came to 4 bases and at J to 7 bases, leaving 22 bases not matched to a gene. Per the germline V gene, CDR1 is SGHRS and CDR2 is YFSETQ. As DNA, the CDR3 is TGCGCCAGCAGCCACAGATCCCCAAACTCTAGCGGGGGGAAGTGGGAGCAGTACTTC. Residues: CASSHRSPNSSGGKWEQYF.